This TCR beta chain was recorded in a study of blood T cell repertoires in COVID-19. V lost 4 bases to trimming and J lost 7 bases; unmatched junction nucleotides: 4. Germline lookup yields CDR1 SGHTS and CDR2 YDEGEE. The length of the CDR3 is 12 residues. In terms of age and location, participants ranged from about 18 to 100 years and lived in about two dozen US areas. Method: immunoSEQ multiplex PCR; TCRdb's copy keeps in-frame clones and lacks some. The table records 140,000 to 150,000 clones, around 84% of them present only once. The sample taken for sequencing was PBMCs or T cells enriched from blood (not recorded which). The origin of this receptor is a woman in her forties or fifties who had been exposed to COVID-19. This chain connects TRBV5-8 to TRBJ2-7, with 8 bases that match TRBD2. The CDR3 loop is CASSISGTEQYF. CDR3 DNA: TGTGCCAGCAGCATTAGCGGGACAGAGCAGTACTTC.